These T cell receptor beta chains were read from a single sample in a study of T cells after posttransplantation cyclophosphamide. The table came from immunoSEQ multiplex PCR; TCRdb's copy has only in-frame clones and leaves some out. The sample lists more than 25,000 clones, none appearing once, the ten largest making up approximately 1.5%. The sequenced material came from PBMCs. Receptors originate from a man aged 45-60 years in good health, CMV-negative, and a related stem cell transplant donor. Each CDR3 is given with its conserved first and last residue. A D gene is named only where the DNA matches it firmly. Clone size is given as once, few or many counts, or a class when the clone is expanded.

>.|TRBV7-3|TRBJ1-2|many
CASSLGGAYGYTF
TGTGCCAGCAGCTTAGGTGGGGCCTATGGCTACACCTTC
>TRBD1|TRBV7-3|TRBJ1-1|many
CASSPQTGMNTEAFF
TGTGCCAGCAGCCCTCAGACAGGGATGAACACTGAAGCTTTCTTT
>.|TRBV6-4|TRBJ2-7|many
CASSPGDSRAEQYF
TGTGCCAGCAGCCCCGGAGACAGCCGTGCCGAGCAGTACTTC
>.|TRBV4-1|TRBJ1-2|many
CASSQDNGRGYGYTF
TGCGCCAGCAGCCAAGACAACGGCAGGGGCTATGGCTACACCTTC
>.|TRBV14|TRBJ1-1|many
CASSHRRGTEAFF
TGTGCCAGCAGCCATAGGAGAGGCACTGAAGCTTTCTTT
>.|TRBV11-2|TRBJ2-3|many
CASRSWGADTQYF
TGTGCCAGCAGGTCCTGGGGCGCAGATACGCAGTATTTT
>.|TRBV11-2|TRBJ2-5|many
CASSFGQGAETQYF
TGTGCCAGCAGCTTTGGGCAGGGTGCAGAGACCCAGTACTTC
>TRBD2|TRBV5-1|TRBJ2-1|many
CASSFAGLAGGSYNEQFF
TGCGCCAGCAGCTTCGCAGGACTAGCGGGGGGGTCGTACAATGAGCAGTTCTTC
>TRBD1|TRBV2|TRBJ2-7|many
CASMGTEPYEQYF
TGTGCCAGCATGGGGACAGAACCCTACGAGCAGTACTTC
>.|TRBV27|TRBJ1-5|many
CASSLSRFQPQHF
TGTGCCAGCAGTTTATCGAGGTTTCAGCCCCAGCATTTT
>TRBD2|TRBV7-9|TRBJ2-1|many
CASRNTGTSYNEQFF
TGTGCCAGCAGAAATACCGGGACTAGCTACAATGAGCAGTTCTTC
>.|TRBV11-3|TRBJ1-1|many
CASSPGGAGVTEAFF
TGTGCCAGCAGCCCGGGGGGGGCAGGCGTCACTGAAGCTTTCTTT
>.|TRBV30|TRBJ2-2|many
CAWSVGGTDTGELFF
TGTGCCTGGAGTGTAGGGGGAACTGACACCGGGGAGCTGTTTTTT
>TRBD2|TRBV11-2|TRBJ2-7|many
CASSSAERDYSYEQYF
TGTGCCAGCAGCTCCGCCGAGAGGGACTACTCCTACGAGCAGTACTTC
>TRBD1|TRBV5-1|TRBJ2-1|many
CASSLEGDSHNEQFF
TGCGCCAGCAGCTTGGAGGGGGACAGCCACAATGAGCAGTTCTTC
>TRBD2|TRBV7-9|TRBJ2-1|many
CASSLALAGTYNEQFF
TGTGCCAGCAGCTTAGCGCTAGCGGGAACCTACAATGAGCAGTTCTTC
>TRBD1|TRBV6-1|TRBJ1-2|many
CASRGQADGYTF
TGTGCCAGCAGGGGACAGGCTGATGGCTACACCTTC
>.|TRBV5-1|TRBJ2-7|many
CASSLVGLREQYF
TGCGCCAGCAGCTTGGTGGGCCTGCGCGAGCAGTACTTC